Following are 24 T cell receptor beta chains from one sample sequenced in a study of T cell repertoires in cytomegalovirus infection (dated by TCRdb to about 2019). The data were produced on an Illumina HiSeq 1500. Through fastp at Q25 and MiXCR, TCRdb rebuilt clones from the public reads, retaining in-frame beta chains. Each record represents a unique CDR3 protein, reported with the most common genes and DNA among its rows. The sample profile shows some 250,000 distinct CDR3 sequences; less than 9.5% of them were found once. The biggest ten clones account for roughly 16% of the sample. Sequencing was done on a sample of PBMCs. Receptor source: a human donor in good health (CMV status not recorded). Some clones in this sample may be carry-over from other donors' samples.

The chain joins TRBV5-1 to TRBJ2-5; 10 nucleotides align to TRBD2. Losses at the gene ends were 4 bases for V and 2 bases for J; bases not matched to a gene: 8. CDR1 SGHRS and CDR2 YFSETQ come from the germline V gene. The CDR3 length is 16 residues. CDR3 sequence reads: CASSGVASGGQETQYF. In DNA form, the CDR3 reads TGCGCCAGCAGCGGTGTAGCTAGCGGGGGACAAGAGACCCAGTACTTC.

This clonotype was seen at least ten times. The gene calls are TRBV19 and TRBJ2-4; D perhaps matches TRBD2 (5 bases). Germline V gene data show CDR1 as LNHDA and CDR2 as SQIVND (reference sequence). V shed 9 bases and J shed 1 base, with 19 bases lying between them. The CDR3 is made up of 16 amino acids. Written as DNA, the CDR3 is TGTGCCAGCGACCCTTCGGGAAAACAGGCCAAAAACATTCAGTACTTC. Translated: CASDPSGKQAKNIQYF.

This clonotype was recorded at least ten times. The CDR3 sequence is CASSLGQVSSYNEQFF. The CDR3 DNA reads as TGCGCCAGCAGCTTGGGGCAGGTGAGCTCCTACAATGAGCAGTTCTTC. The gene calls are TRBV5-1 and TRBJ2-1; D is unclear. The CDR3 has 16 residues. In germline, CDR1 is SGHRS, CDR2 YFSETQ. V lost 0 bases to trimming and J lost 0 bases, with 10 bases between them.

This clonotype has just a few counts. The genes are TRBV3-1 and TRBJ2-7, with no clear D. The V end was cut by 0 bases, the J end by 4 bases, with 4 bases between. CDR3 length: 12 residues. Germline CDR1 reads LGHDT; CDR2 reads YNNKEL (reference sequence). CDR3 bases: TGTGCCAGCAGCCAAGATAGGTACGAGCAGTACTTC. Translation: CASSQDRYEQYF.

This clonotype was recorded many times. This chain joins TRBV7-9 and TRBJ2-5, with TRBD2 as a possible D gene (6 bases). Germline V gene data show CDR1 as SEHNR and CDR2 as FQNEAQ (reference sequence). V shed 0 bases and J shed 2 bases, with 10 bases lying between them. The CDR3 contains 15 residues. CDR3 sequence reads: CASSLATSYQETQYF. The CDR3 bases are TGTGCCAGCAGCTTAGCGACTAGTTATCAAGAGACCCAGTACTTC.

This clonotype has more than one count but fewer than ten. The rearrangement joins TRBV15 to TRBJ2-1; D perhaps matches TRBD2 (6 bases). The CDR3 spans 14 residues. The V gene lost 3 bases and the J gene lost 7 bases, with 13 bases spanning the gap. The germline V gene has CDR1 LNHNV and CDR2 YYDKDF (reference sequence). The DNA for the CDR3 is TGTGCCACCAGCAGGGGGGGAGCGCTTAATGAGCAGTTCTTC. This translates into CATSRGGALNEQFF.

In this sample, this clonotype turned up a few times. The V call is TRBV7-8, the J call TRBJ2-3; 9 bases line up with TRBD2. Trimming removed 4 bases from V and 13 bases from J; junction bases left unmatched: 6. The CDR3 consists of 12 residues. Germline CDR1 SGHVS, CDR2 FQNEAQ. The CDR3 sequence: CASSYRGGGEYF. Written as DNA, the CDR3 is TGTGCCAGCAGCTACCGCGGGGGGGGGGAGTATTTT.

This clonotype came up many times. The V and J genes are TRBV11-2 and TRBJ2-7; 7 bases are shared with TRBD1. The germline gives CDR1 SGHAT, CDR2 FQNNGV. The CDR3 is made up of 15 amino acids. V lost 1 base to trimming and J lost 4 bases; unmatched junction nucleotides: 7. CDR3 residues: CASSLGAGGRYEQYF. The CDR3 nucleotides read TGTGCCAGCAGCTTAGGGGCAGGGGGTCGGTACGAGCAGTACTTC.

This chain uses TRBV2 with TRBJ2-7; perhaps TRBD2 as D (6 bases). The length of the CDR3 is 15 residues. Per the germline V gene, CDR1 is SNHLY and CDR2 is FYNNEI. V was clipped by 7 bases and J by 0 bases, with 16 bases between them. The CDR3 protein is CASNRDSLLSYEQYF. DNA for the CDR3: TGTGCCAGCAACCGGGACTCCCTACTCTCCTACGAGCAGTACTTC.

This clonotype was seen at least ten times. The chain recombines TRBV7-2 with TRBJ1-2; D might be TRBD1 (5 bases). Germline CDR1 and CDR2: SGHTA and FQGNSA. This CDR3 spans 14 amino acids. Trimming left V 6 bases short and J 6 bases short, with 17 bases between. CDR3 protein: CASSYQPGRDGYTF. The CDR3, as DNA: TGTGCCAGCAGTTATCAACCGGGCAGGGATGGCTACACCTTC. The full variable domain, rest sourced from reference TRBV7-2 and TRBJ1-2, is GAGVSQSPSNKVTEKGKDVELRCDPISGHTALYWYRQSLGQGLEFLIYFQGNSAPDKSGLPSDRFSAERTGGSVSTLTIQRTQQEDSAVYLCASSYQPGRDGYTFGSGTRLTVV.

The V call is TRBV28, the J call TRBJ2-6; TRBD1 is a possible D gene (8 bases). CDR1 is MDHEN, CDR2 SYDVKM, per germline. The CDR3 runs 19 residues. Trimming cost V 1 base and J 4 bases, with 20 bases left between them. CDR3 DNA: TGTGCCAGCAGTTTATTAATTATACAGGGGGGGCCAGGGGCCAACGTCCTGACTTTC. Translating gives CASSLLIIQGGPGANVLTF.

This clonotype showed up just a few times. The chain employs TRBV3-1 and TRBJ2-3, with TRBD1 identical over 10 bases. The CDR3 covers 15 residues. Per the germline V gene, CDR1 is LGHDT and CDR2 is YNNKEL (reference sequence). V lost 1 base to trimming and J lost 6 bases; unmatched junction nucleotides: 4. The CDR3 protein is CASSQVRTGGDTQYF. CDR3 bases: TGTGCCAGCAGCCAAGTCCGGACAGGGGGGGATACGCAGTATTTT.

This clonotype occurred a few times. V gene TRBV19 combines with J gene TRBJ1-2; 7 nucleotides line up with TRBD1. The CDR3 is 12 amino acids. V shed 10 bases, J shed 8 bases, and the junction held 10 bases outside the gene matches. The germline gives CDR1 LNHDA, CDR2 SQIVND (reference sequence). Written as DNA, the CDR3 is TGTGCCACCAACCGGGACAGATACGGCTACACCTTC. Protein sequence: CATNRDRYGYTF. Looking up the rest from reference TRBV19 and TRBJ1-2 gives the full variable domain: DGGITQSPKYLFRKEGQNVTLSCEQNLNHDAMYWYRQDPGQGLRLIYYSQIVNDFQKGDIAEGYSVSREKKESFPLTVTSAQKNPTAFYLCATNRDRYGYTFGSGTRLTVV.

The chain joins TRBV25-1 to TRBJ1-2, with no clear D. With 1 base removed from V and 8 bases from J, the gap between germline ends came to 14 bases. The CDR3 extends over 14 amino acids. Germline CDR1 and CDR2: MGHDK and SYGVNS. The CDR3, as DNA: TGTGCCAGCAGTGAATCGGGCTACTATGTGGGCTACACCTTC. Residues: CASSESGYYVGYTF.

The table lists this clonotype with a few counts. The chain carries TRBV20-1 and TRBJ1-2; 10 nucleotides line up with TRBD1. The ends lost 5 bases at V and 4 bases at J; junction bases unmatched: 13. Germline V gives CDR1 DFQATT, CDR2 SNEGSKA (reference sequence). The CDR3 extends over 16 amino acids. This chain's CDR3 is CSAASGTGVRGYGYTF. The CDR3 nucleotides are TGCAGTGCTGCGTCAGGGACAGGGGTTCGAGGCTATGGCTACACCTTC.

In this sample, this clonotype turned up a few times. The chain is built from TRBV28 and TRBJ2-1; D is perhaps TRBD1 or TRBD2 (5 bases each). The germline gives CDR1 MDHEN, CDR2 SYDVKM. This CDR3 is 13 amino acids long. V lost 4 bases and J 6 bases, leaving 10 bases between the germline ends. The CDR3 bases are TGTGCCAGCAGTTGGGGGTCGACCAATGAGCAGTTCTTC. Amino acids: CASSWGSTNEQFF.

This clonotype appeared many times. The rearrangement joins TRBV7-2 to TRBJ1-5, with no clear D. Trimming stripped 4 bases from V and 1 base from J, with 17 bases between. The germline gives CDR1 SGHTA, CDR2 FQGNSA. The length of the CDR3 is 17 residues. CDR3 bases: TGTGCCAGCAGCTCCATCTCTGGTGAGCTGAGCAATCAGCCCCAGCATTTT. Amino acid sequence: CASSSISGELSNQPQHF.

The V gene is TRBV20-1, the J gene TRBJ2-5; no clear D gene. V lost 4 bases and J 4 bases, leaving 13 bases between the germline ends. Germline V gene lookup returns CDR1 DFQATT and CDR2 SNEGSKA (reference sequence). The CDR3 consists of 13 residues. The CDR3 loop reads CSATSQNRETQYF. The CDR3 nucleotides read TGCAGTGCTACCTCGCAGAATCGAGAGACCCAGTACTTC.

This clonotype was observed a few times. CDR3 loop: CASSLVPKNEQFF. The DNA for the CDR3 is TGCGCCAGCAGCTTGGTACCGAAAAATGAGCAGTTCTTC. This chain uses TRBV5-1 with TRBJ2-1; D unresolved. CDR3 length: 13 residues. V was shortened by 0 bases and J by 7 bases, with 8 bases between the two germline ends. Germline CDR1 and CDR2: SGHRS and YFSETQ.

This clonotype was observed many times. This rearrangement joins TRBV11-2 to TRBJ2-2, with TRBD2 as a possible D gene (6 bases). CDR1 is SGHAT and CDR2 is FQNNGV in the germline V gene. This CDR3 has 16 amino acids. Trimming shortened V by 10 bases and J by 1 base, and 19 bases separated the two germline ends. The CDR3 DNA reads as TGTGCCACTCCACTGTGGGGGGAATTGAACACCGGGGAGCTGTTTTTT. It codes for CATPLWGELNTGELFF.

This clonotype showed up many times. V gene TRBV11-3 combines with J gene TRBJ1-1, with 9 positions matching TRBD1. The germline V gene has CDR1 SGHNT and CDR2 YENEEA. This CDR3 has 14 amino acids. V shed 5 bases, J shed 7 bases, and the junction held 8 bases outside the gene matches. The CDR3 region is CASSPPADRGEAFF. CDR3 nucleotide sequence: TGTGCCAGCAGCCCCCCCGCGGACAGGGGTGAAGCTTTCTTT.

The chain recombines TRBV20-1 with TRBJ1-2; 11 bases map to TRBD1. The CDR3 has 14 residues. CDR1 is DFQATT, CDR2 SNEGSKA, per germline (reference sequence). The V segment lost 6 bases and the J segment 7 bases; nucleotides outside the gene matches: 10. The CDR3: CSAKWGQGVSGYTF. CDR3 sequence (DNA): TGCAGTGCCAAGTGGGGACAGGGGGTGAGTGGCTACACCTTC.

This clonotype was found many times. The chain couples TRBV7-2 to TRBJ1-2, with 10 nucleotides matching TRBD1. CDR1 is SGHTA, CDR2 FQGNSA, per germline. Trimming cost V 5 bases and J 5 bases; bases outside gene matches: 5. The CDR3 runs to 14 residues. CDR3 amino acids: CASSEGTGVYGYTF. The CDR3 nucleotides read TGTGCCAGCAGCGAAGGGACAGGGGTATATGGCTACACCTTC.

The chain carries TRBV20-1 and TRBJ2-7; D unresolved. The germline V gene encodes CDR1 DFQATT and CDR2 SNEGSKA (reference sequence). Trimming left V 0 bases short and J 1 base short, with 10 bases between. The CDR3 is 14 residues long. The chain's CDR3 is CSARDLLDSYEQYF. The DNA of the CDR3 is TGCAGTGCTAGAGATCTCCTGGATTCCTACGAGCAGTACTTC.